The 19 T cell receptor beta chains presented below share a single source sample, sequenced in a study of sequential checkpoint blockade in melanoma. Data came from immunoSEQ multiplex PCR; TCRdb stores just in-frame clones and leaves some out. The sample holds about 20,000 clones, 82% seen once. Noted treatment: randomized to nivolumab then ipilimumab (arm A) or the reverse (arm B). This specimen consisted of CD8+ T cells sorted from blood (inferred from file names), obtained from a patient given nivolumab and ipilimumab in sequence. These receptors came from a human donor with melanoma.

This sequence joins TRBV28 and TRBJ1-5; D call uncertain. CDR1 is MDHEN and CDR2 is SYDVKM in the germline V gene. The V end lost 3 bases, the J end lost 4 bases, and 13 bases lay between the germline ends. This CDR3 contains 15 residues. CDR3 nucleotides: TGTGCCAGCAGTTTCAGGTCCCCCTTGAATCAGCCCCAGCATTTT. Protein sequence: CASSFRSPLNQPQHF.

In the case of this clone: The junction departs from germline at one end; a sequencing error may be responsible. The CDR3 sequence: CASSLDVGGAYNEQFF. DNA for the CDR3: TGTGCTAGCAGCTTAGATGTGGGCGGGGCGTACAATGAGCAGTTCTTC. V gene TRBV7-7 combines with J gene TRBJ2-1, with D possibly being TRBD2 (6 bases). This CDR3 is built from 16 residues. Germline V lookup: CDR1 SSHAT, CDR2 FNYEAQ (reference sequence). The entire variable domain, with the rest obtained from reference TRBV7-7 and TRBJ2-1, is as follows: GAGVSQSPRYKVTKRGQDVTLRCDPISSHATLYWYQQALGQGPEFLTYFNYEAQPDKSGLPSDRFSAERPEGSISTLTIQRTEQRDSAMYRCASSLDVGGAYNEQFFGPGTRLTVL.

Turning to this clone: A read error may account for a junction end that differs from germline. The chain uses TRBV19 and TRBJ2-5, with 10 bases fitting TRBD2. CDR3 length equals 15 residues. Germline loops: CDR1 LNHDA, CDR2 SQIVND (reference sequence). CDR3 sequence (DNA): TGTACCAGTAGTCTTACTAGCGGGGAATTTGAGACCCAGTACTTC. The encoded protein is CTSSLTSGEFETQYF.

This clone has only a few counts. The chain recombines TRBV7-1 with TRBJ2-1; 9 bases line up with TRBD2. TRBV7-1 is placed among ORFs of uncertain function. The J segment lost 0 bases and the V segment lost 4 bases, leaving 10 bases of the junction unmatched. The CDR3 consists of 18 residues. CDR3 amino acids: CASSLVFGSGGSYNEQFF. The CDR3 DNA reads as TGTGCCAGCAGCTTAGTTTTTGGTAGCGGGGGCTCCTACAATGAGCAGTTCTTC.

The rearrangement joins TRBV29-1 to TRBJ2-1, with TRBD1 matching 11 bases. There are 18 residues in the CDR3. V shed 0 bases and J 9 bases; nucleotides not matched to a gene: 16. Germline assignment: CDR1 SQVTM and CDR2 ANQGSEA. In DNA form, the CDR3 reads TGCAGCGTTGAAGAACTACGGGGACAGGGGGTTCTAGTCCGTGAGCAGTTCTTC. This encodes CSVEELRGQGVLVREQFF.

This chain connects TRBV6-5 to TRBJ1-2, with D perhaps TRBD1 (5 bases). The CDR3 totals 12 residues. The V and J ends lost 11 bases and 2 bases respectively, with 12 bases between them. Germline loops: CDR1 MNHEY, CDR2 SVGAGI. The CDR3 region has the DNA TGTGCCGCGGAGGGACCGAACTATGGCTACACCTTC. Translated: CAAEGPNYGYTF.

The CDR3 loop is CASRLLGWRTSGDQETQYF. DNA of the CDR3: TGTGCCAGCAGACTTTTGGGGTGGAGGACTAGCGGGGACCAAGAGACCCAGTACTTC. This chain joins TRBV2 and TRBJ2-5; 12 bases line up with TRBD2. J lost 0 bases, V lost 6 bases, and 14 bases had no gene match. This CDR3 comprises 19 residues. Germline V gene lookup returns CDR1 SNHLY and CDR2 FYNNEI.

The chain uses TRBV7-9 and TRBJ2-1, with D maybe TRBD2 (5 bases). Germline V gives CDR1 SEHNR, CDR2 FQNEAQ (reference sequence). The CDR3 length is 16 residues. V lost 3 bases and J 0 bases, leaving 12 bases between the germline ends. As DNA, the CDR3 is TGTGCCAGCAGCTTGGAAGCAGCGGTCTCCTACAATGAGCAGTTCTTC. Its translation is CASSLEAAVSYNEQFF.

The J gene is TRBJ2-7, the V gene TRBV28; 9 bases agree with TRBD2. The V gene's germline CDR1 is MDHEN and CDR2 SYDVKM. V was clipped by 5 bases and J by 4 bases; unmatched bases: 9. This CDR3 is built from 15 residues. Here the CDR3 reads CASSPPGTSMYEQYF. In nucleotides, the CDR3 is TGTGCCAGCAGTCCCCCCGGGACTAGCATGTACGAGCAGTACTTC.

The chain is built from TRBV15 and TRBJ1-5; perhaps TRBD1 as D (5 bases). The CDR3 covers 17 residues. Trimming removed 0 bases at V and 4 bases at J, with 16 bases between. Germline CDR1 LNHNV, CDR2 YYDKDF (reference sequence). CDR3 sequence (DNA): TGTGCCACCAGCAGAGATAAGACGTGGGGGGGGAATCAGCCCCAGCATTTT. It encodes CATSRDKTWGGNQPQHF.

This CDR3 is CSVEDGRDTGNTIYF. The CDR3 nucleotides are TGCAGCGTTGAAGATGGGAGGGACACTGGAAACACCATATATTTT. V usage is TRBV29-1 and J usage is TRBJ1-3; D is possibly TRBD1 (6 bases). CDR3 length: 15 residues. Germline CDR1 SQVTM, CDR2 ANQGSEA. V was pared by 0 bases and J by 2 bases, with 11 bases between.

The rearrangement links TRBV4-1 to TRBJ1-4, with D possibly being TRBD1 (5 bases). Germline V CDR1 and CDR2: MGHRA, YSYEKL. V lost 3 bases to trimming and J lost 4 bases, with 27 bases between them. The CDR3 runs to 20 residues. The DNA of the CDR3 is TGCGCCAGCAGCCATCCCCCCGACCCGGGGATCCCGGGGGTTAATGAAAAACTGTTTTTT. This codes for CASSHPPDPGIPGVNEKLFF.

The chain uses TRBV7-5 and TRBJ2-1; the table calls TRBD2, which could not be checked here. TRBV7-5 is listed as a pseudogene. The CDR3 spans 18 residues. CDR3 residues: CASSLVFGSGGSYNEQFF. CDR3 DNA sequence: TGTGCCAGCAGCTTAGTTTTTGGTAGCGGGGGCTCCTACAATGAGCAGTTCTTC.

V and J are TRBV30 and TRBJ2-1; possibly TRBD1 for D (5 bases). Germline CDR1 GTSNPN, CDR2 SVGIG (reference sequence). The CDR3 is made up of 15 amino acids. V dropped 1 base and J dropped 6 bases, with 16 bases sitting between them. The CDR3 DNA reads as TGTGCCTGGAGTGCAACCCCAGAAGGGGCCAATGAGCAGTTCTTC. Translating gives CAWSATPEGANEQFF. Together with reference TRBV30 and TRBJ2-1, the CDR3 gives the full variable domain: SQTIHQWPATLVQPVGSPLSLECTVEGTSNPNLYWYRQAAGRGLQLLFYSVGIGQISSEVPQNLSASRPQDRQFILSSKKLLLSDSGFYLCAWSATPEGANEQFFGPGTRLTVL.

With respect to this clone: This may be a read error: a much more frequent sequence differs by one nucleotide. In DNA, the CDR3 is TGTGCCAGCAGTTATAGGGGGAACACTGAAGCTTTCTTT. This translates into CASSYRGNTEAFF. The chain recombines TRBV6-5 with TRBJ1-1; the D gene is possibly TRBD1 (5 bases). The V end was cut by 3 bases, the J end by 1 base, with 6 bases between. CDR3 size: 13 residues. Germline CDR1 and CDR2: MNHEY and SVGAGI.

Here the CDR3 DNA reads TGTGCCAGCACAGGGAACCCCCACGAGCAGTACTTC. As protein: CASTGNPHEQYF. The rearrangement joins TRBV6-5 to TRBJ2-7, with D possibly being TRBD1 (5 bases). Germline CDR1 and CDR2: MNHEY and SVGAGI. The CDR3 is 12 amino acids. V lost 7 bases and J lost 5, with 12 bases in between.

This clone was recorded only once. The rearrangement links TRBV5-4 to TRBJ2-3; D might be TRBD2 (7 bases). The V end was cut by 0 bases, the J end by 4 bases, with 18 bases between. The V gene's germline CDR1 is SGHNT and CDR2 YYREEE (reference sequence). This CDR3 region has 17 residues. The CDR3 loop reads CASSLAGGRGSPDTQYF. The CDR3 DNA follows: TGTGCCAGCAGCTTGGCGGGGGGTAGGGGGAGCCCAGATACGCAGTATTTT.

The V gene is TRBV4-1, the J gene TRBJ1-5; D ambiguous. V dropped 6 bases and J dropped 5 bases, with 14 bases sitting between them. The V gene's germline CDR1 is MGHRA and CDR2 YSYEKL. The CDR3 consists of 14 residues. CDR3 sequence (DNA): TGCGCCAGCAGTCTCTGGGAGGGCCATCAGCCCCAGCATTTT. Amino acid sequence: CASSLWEGHQPQHF.

This rearrangement joins TRBV7-6 to TRBJ1-1, with 7 bases aligning to TRBD1. V trimming: 5 bases; J trimming: 5 bases; junction bases outside the gene matches: 11. The CDR3 runs to 15 residues. Germline V CDR1 and CDR2: SGHVS, FNYEAQ. The CDR3 nucleotides read TGTGCCAGCAGCCGATCGACAGGGCAATGGACTGAAGCTTTCTTT. It is translated as CASSRSTGQWTEAFF.